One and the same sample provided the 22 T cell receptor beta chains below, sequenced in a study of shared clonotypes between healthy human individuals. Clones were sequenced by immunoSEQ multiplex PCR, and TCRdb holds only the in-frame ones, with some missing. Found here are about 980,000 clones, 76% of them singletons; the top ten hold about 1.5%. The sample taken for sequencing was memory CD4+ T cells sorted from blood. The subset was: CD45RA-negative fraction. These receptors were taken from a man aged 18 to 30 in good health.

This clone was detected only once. The CDR3 DNA reads as TGTGCCAGCAGTGGTAGCGTCGGAGGAAACACCATATATTTT. This sequence encodes CASSGSVGGNTIYF. V is TRBV6-1 and J is TRBJ1-3, with D unclear. The germline CDR1 and CDR2 sequences are MNHNS and SASEGT. V was shortened by 4 bases and J by 4 bases, with 11 bases between the two germline ends. The CDR3 extends over 14 amino acids.

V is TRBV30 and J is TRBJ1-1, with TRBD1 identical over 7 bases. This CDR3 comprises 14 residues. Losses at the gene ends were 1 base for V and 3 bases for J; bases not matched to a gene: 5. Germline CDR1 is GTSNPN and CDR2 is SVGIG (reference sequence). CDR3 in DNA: TGTGCCTGGAGTGCTACAGGGGTCTACACTGAAGCTTTCTTT. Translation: CAWSATGVYTEAFF.

This chain's CDR3 is CASRGGEFSSGNTIYF. The CDR3 DNA sequence: TGTGCCAGCAGAGGGGGCGAGTTTAGCTCTGGAAACACCATATATTTT. V usage is TRBV6-6 and J usage is TRBJ1-3; TRBD1 matches at 7 bases. V dropped 6 bases and J dropped 0; count of bases not matched to a gene: 8. CDR3 length: 16 amino acids. Germline values: CDR1 MNHNY, CDR2 SVGAGI (reference sequence).

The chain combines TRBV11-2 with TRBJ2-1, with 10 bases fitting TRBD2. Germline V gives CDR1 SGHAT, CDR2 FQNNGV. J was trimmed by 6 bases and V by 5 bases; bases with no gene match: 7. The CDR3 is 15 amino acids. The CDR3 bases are TGTGCCAGCAGCCCAACTAGCGGGAAGATCAATGAGCAGTTCTTC. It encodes CASSPTSGKINEQFF.

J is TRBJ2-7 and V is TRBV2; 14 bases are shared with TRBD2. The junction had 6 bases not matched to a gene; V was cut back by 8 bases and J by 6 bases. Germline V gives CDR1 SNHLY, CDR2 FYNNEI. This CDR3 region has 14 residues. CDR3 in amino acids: CASGTSGGTREQYF. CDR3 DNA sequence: TGTGCCAGCGGGACTAGCGGGGGTACTCGCGAGCAGTACTTC. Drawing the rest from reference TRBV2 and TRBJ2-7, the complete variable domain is EPEVTQTPSHQVTQMGQEVILRCVPISNHLYFYWYRQILGQKVEFLVSFYNNEISEKSEIFDDQFSVERPDGSNFTLKIRSTKLEDSAMYFCASGTSGGTREQYFGPGTRLTVT.

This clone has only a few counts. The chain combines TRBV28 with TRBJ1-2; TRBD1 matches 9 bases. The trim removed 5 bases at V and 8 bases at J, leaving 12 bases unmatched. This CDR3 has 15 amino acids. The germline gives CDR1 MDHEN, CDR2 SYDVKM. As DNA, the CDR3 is TGTGCCAGCAGTGCCGGGACAGGGTCTACGTTGGGCTACACCTTC. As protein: CASSAGTGSTLGYTF.

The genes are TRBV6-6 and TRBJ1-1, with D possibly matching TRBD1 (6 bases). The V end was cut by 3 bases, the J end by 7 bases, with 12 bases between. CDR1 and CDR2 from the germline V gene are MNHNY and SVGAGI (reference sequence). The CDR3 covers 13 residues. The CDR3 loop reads CASSYSTGREAFF. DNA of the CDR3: TGTGCCAGCAGTTATTCCACAGGGCGTGAAGCTTTCTTT.

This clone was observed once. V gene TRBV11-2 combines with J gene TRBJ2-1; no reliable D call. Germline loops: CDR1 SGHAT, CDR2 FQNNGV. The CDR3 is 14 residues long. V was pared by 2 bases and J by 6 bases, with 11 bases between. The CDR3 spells CASSLIARPNEQFF. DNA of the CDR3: TGTGCCAGCAGCTTAATAGCCCGGCCCAATGAGCAGTTCTTC. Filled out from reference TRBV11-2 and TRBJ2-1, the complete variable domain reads EAGVAQSPRYKIIEKRQSVAFWCNPISGHATLYWYQQILGQGPKLLIQFQNNGVVDDSQLPKDRFSAERLKGVDSTLKIQPAKLEDSAVYLCASSLIARPNEQFFGPGTRLTVL.

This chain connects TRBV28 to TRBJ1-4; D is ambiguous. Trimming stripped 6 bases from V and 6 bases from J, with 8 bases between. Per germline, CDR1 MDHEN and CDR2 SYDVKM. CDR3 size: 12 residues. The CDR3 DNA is TGTGCCAGCAGCTCCGTCGATGAAAAACTGTTTTTT. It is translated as CASSSVDEKLFF.

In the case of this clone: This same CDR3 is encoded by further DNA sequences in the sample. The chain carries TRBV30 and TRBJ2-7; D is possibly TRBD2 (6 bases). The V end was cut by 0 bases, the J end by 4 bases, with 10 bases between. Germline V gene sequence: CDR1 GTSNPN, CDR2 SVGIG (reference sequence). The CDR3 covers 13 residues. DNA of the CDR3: TGTGCCTGGAGTGTAGCAGGAGGGTACGAGCAGTACTTC. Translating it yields CAWSVAGGYEQYF. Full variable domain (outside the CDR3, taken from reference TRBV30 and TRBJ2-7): SQTIHQWPATLVQPVGSPLSLECTVEGTSNPNLYWYRQAAGRGLQLLFYSVGIGQISSEVPQNLSASRPQDRQFILSSKKLLLSDSGFYLCAWSVAGGYEQYFGPGTRLTVT.

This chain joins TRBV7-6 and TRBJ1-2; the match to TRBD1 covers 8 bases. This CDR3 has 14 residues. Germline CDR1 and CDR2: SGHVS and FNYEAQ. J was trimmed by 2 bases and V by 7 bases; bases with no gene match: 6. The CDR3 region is CASTPGQANYGYTF. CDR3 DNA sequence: TGTGCCAGCACCCCGGGACAGGCCAACTATGGCTACACCTTC.

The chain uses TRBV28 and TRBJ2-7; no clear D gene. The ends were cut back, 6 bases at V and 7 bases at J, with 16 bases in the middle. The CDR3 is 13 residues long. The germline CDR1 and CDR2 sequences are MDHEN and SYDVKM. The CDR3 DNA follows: TGTGCCAGCAGCCCCGGGCCCCTAAGGGAGCAGTACTTC. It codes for CASSPGPLREQYF.

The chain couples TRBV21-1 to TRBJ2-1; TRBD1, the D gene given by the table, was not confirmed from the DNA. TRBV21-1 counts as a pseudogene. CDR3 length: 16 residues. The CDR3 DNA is TGTGCCAGCAGCGCCCAGGCGAGTAGCTCCTACAATGAGCAGTTCTTC. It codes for CASSAQASSSYNEQFF.

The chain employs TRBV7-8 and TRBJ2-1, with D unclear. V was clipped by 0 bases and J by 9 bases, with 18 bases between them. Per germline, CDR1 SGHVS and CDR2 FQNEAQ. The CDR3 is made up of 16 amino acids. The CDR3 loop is CASSLAPSVSRTEQFF. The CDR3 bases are TGTGCCAGCAGCTTAGCCCCCTCGGTTAGCCGGACTGAGCAGTTCTTC.

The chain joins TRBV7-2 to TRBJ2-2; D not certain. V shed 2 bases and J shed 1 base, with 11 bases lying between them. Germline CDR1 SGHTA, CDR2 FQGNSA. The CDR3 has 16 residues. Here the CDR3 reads CASSLSWQLNTGELFF. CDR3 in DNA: TGTGCCAGCAGCTTATCCTGGCAACTGAACACCGGGGAGCTGTTTTTT.

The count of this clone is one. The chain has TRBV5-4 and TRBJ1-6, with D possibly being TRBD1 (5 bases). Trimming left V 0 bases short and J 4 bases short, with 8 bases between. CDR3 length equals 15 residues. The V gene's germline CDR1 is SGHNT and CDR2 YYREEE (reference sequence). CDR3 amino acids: CASSLGQSYNSPLHF. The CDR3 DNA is TGTGCCAGCAGCTTGGGACAGTCTTATAATTCACCCCTCCACTTT.

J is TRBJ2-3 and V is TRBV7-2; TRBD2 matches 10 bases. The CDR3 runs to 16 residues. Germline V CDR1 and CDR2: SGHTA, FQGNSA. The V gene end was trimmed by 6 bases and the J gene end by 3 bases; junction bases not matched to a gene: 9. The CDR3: CASSTSGRAGTDTQYF. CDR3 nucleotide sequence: TGTGCCAGCAGTACGAGCGGGAGGGCCGGGACAGATACGCAGTATTTT.

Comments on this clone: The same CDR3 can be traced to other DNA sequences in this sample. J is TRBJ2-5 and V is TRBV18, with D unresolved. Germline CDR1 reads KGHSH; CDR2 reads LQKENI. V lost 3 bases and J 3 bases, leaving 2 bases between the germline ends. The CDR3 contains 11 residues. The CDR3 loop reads CASSPEETQYF. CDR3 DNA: TGTGCCAGCTCACCGGAAGAGACCCAGTACTTC.

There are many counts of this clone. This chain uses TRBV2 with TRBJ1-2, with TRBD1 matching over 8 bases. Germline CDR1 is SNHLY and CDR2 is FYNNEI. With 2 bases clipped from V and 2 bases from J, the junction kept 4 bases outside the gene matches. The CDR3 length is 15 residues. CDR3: CASSETRTGNYGYTF. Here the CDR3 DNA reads TGTGCCAGCAGTGAAACCCGGACAGGGAACTATGGCTACACCTTC.

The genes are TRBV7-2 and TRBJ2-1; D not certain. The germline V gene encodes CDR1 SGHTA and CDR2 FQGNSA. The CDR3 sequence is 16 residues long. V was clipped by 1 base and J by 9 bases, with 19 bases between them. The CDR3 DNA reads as TGTGCCAGCAGCTTAGTTCCTGGTGTAGTGATGGCTGAGCAGTTCTTC. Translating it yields CASSLVPGVVMAEQFF. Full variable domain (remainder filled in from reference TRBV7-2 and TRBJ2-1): GAGVSQSPSNKVTEKGKDVELRCDPISGHTALYWYRQSLGQGLEFLIYFQGNSAPDKSGLPSDRFSAERTGGSVSTLTIQRTQQEDSAVYLCASSLVPGVVMAEQFFGPGTRLTVL.

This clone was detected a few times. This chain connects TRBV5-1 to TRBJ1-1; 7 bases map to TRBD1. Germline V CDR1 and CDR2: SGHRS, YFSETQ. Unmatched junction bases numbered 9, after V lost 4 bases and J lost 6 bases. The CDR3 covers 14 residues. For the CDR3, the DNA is TGCGCCAGCAGCCGTGGACAGGACGGATCTGAAGCTTTCTTT. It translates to CASSRGQDGSEAFF. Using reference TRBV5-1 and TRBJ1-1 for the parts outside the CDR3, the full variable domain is KAGVTQTPRYLIKTRGQQVTLSCSPISGHRSVSWYQQTPGQGLQFLFEYFSETQRNKGNFPGRFSGRQFSNSRSEMNVSTLELGDSALYLCASSRGQDGSEAFFGQGTRLTVV.

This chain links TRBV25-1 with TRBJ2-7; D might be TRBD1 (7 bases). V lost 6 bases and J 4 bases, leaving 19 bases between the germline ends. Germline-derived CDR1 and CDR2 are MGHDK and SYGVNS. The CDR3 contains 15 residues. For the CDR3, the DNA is TGTGCCAGCAGGGCCTGGGGGGCAGGGGGTTACGAGCAGTACTTC. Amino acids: CASRAWGAGGYEQYF.